This TCR beta chain was captured by sequencing in a study of post-analysis software for immune sequencing data. Study overall: Included courses were relapsing-remitting and secondary progressive multiple sclerosis; progressive-relapsing multiple sclerosis was also included.

Note on this clonotype: What it binds is unknown.

The authors incorporated unique molecular identifiers into the TCR beta cDNA libraries. cDNA molecules numbering approximately 500,000 came from roughly 1 to 10 million T cells. One entry per CDR3 protein results from TCRdb running MiXCR on the PCR reads. The sample holds a few hundred thousand distinct CDR3 sequences, roughly 30% seen once. Points from the study as a whole: Among multiple sclerosis patients, normalized Chao1 diversity was significantly below that of controls.

The sample comprised blood. This receptor was obtained from a girl between 5 and 17 years old with multiple sclerosis.

CDR3 sequence reads: CSAGGAGQETQYF. CDR3 bases: TGCAGCGCAGGGGGCGCCGGTCAAGAGACCCAGTACTTC. The V gene is TRBV29-1, the J gene TRBJ2-5, with 8 bases identical to TRBD1. CDR3 length: 13 residues. The germline V gene encodes CDR1 SQVTM and CDR2 ANQGSEA. The trim removed 7 bases at V and 2 bases at J, leaving 6 bases unmatched.